The rows below give T cell receptor beta chains drawn from one sample of a study of long-term antiretroviral therapy in people with HIV. Some clones are missing from TCRdb's copy, which holds only in-frame ones; the method was immunoSEQ multiplex PCR. Of tens of thousands of clones listed, 85% to 90% were seen once; the top ten hold 8% to 9%. Source: unsorted PBMCs, taken about 5 years after starting antiretroviral therapy. Receptors originate from a man in his forties with HIV. The CDR3 runs from the conserved cysteine through the conserved F or W. Each record gives: V gene, CDR3 protein.

TRBV11-2	CASSFGGPNGYTF
TRBV19	CASSIERRGNQPQHF
TRBV7-2	CASSSTTGGYTSNEKLFF
TRBV6-5	CASSYNPATYEQYF
TRBV2	CAIHPRGVNIQYF
TRBV19	CASVNRGHLNEKLFF
TRBV11-2	CASSLAAGYTGELFF
TRBV6-6	CASSYSRFLYGYTF
TRBV18	CASSPTGGKDTEAFF
TRBV7-2	CASSLAGEQEDTQYF
TRBV5-1	CASSLTRQGSGNEQFF
TRBV11-2	CASSSLGGGQGIYEQYF
TRBV10-3	CAISEAMGGTEAFF
TRBV6-5	CASSRPGPLYEQYF
TRBV9	CASSVGRSTDTQYF
TRBV5-4	CASSLDGTSGIYNEQFF
TRBV27	CASSGTYQGEQYF
TRBV5-6	CASSLFRTRTEAFF
TRBV4-1	CASSQLHITSGSSYEQYF
TRBV14	CASSLPFSGSPPYEQYF
TRBV5-1	CASSLGGRIYEQYF
TRBV10-2	CASSESSGMSEQYF
TRBV27	CASMHARSYEQYF
TRBV27	CASSPGGAYATEAFF
TRBV4-1	CASSQYNPGELFF
TRBV5-1	CASSLGLPYEQYF
TRBV29-1	CSVEAGYEQYF
TRBV15	CATGQGLTEAFF
TRBV5-1	CASSPGTTANTGELFF
TRBV7-9	CASSLVGGQSQETQYF
TRBV7-9	CATSLGGRDTQYF